This is a list of T cell receptor beta chains from one sample in a study of post-analysis software for immune sequencing data. Using its own MiXCR run on the PCR reads, TCRdb lists one record per CDR3 protein. Here the sample spans hundreds of thousands of distinct CDR3 sequences, 59% being singletons. The sequencing sample was made of blood. The receptor set was obtained from a girl aged 2-9 years with multiple sclerosis. CDR3s include the opening cysteine and the closing phenylalanine or tryptophan.

j_call v_call cdr3_aa
TRBJ2-4 TRBV12-3/TRBV12-4 CASSLGDREALGTKNIQYF
TRBJ2-7 TRBV10-3 CAIQDPSSYEQYF
TRBJ2-7 TRBV6-5 CASSYSFRGQEQYF
TRBJ1-1 TRBV5-1 CASTRQGNTEAFF
TRBJ2-3 TRBV20-1 CSARAPAADTQYF
TRBJ2-2 TRBV5-1 CASSFPTGELFF
TRBJ1-2 TRBV30 CAWNREPAYGYTF
TRBJ2-1 TRBV9 CASSVHSTYNEQFF
TRBJ2-1 TRBV11-2 CASSADGYNEQFF
TRBJ2-1 TRBV7-2 CASSSSGASRKFF
TRBJ2-5 TRBV6-6 CASSYYADTPQETQYF
TRBJ2-5 TRBV12-3/TRBV12-4 CASSWGRSQETQYF
TRBJ2-1 TRBV10-2 CASSSDRGYISYNEQFF
TRBJ1-1 TRBV20-1 CSARDGTVNTEAFF
TRBJ2-3 TRBV5-1 CASSPWGGSGTDTQYF
TRBJ2-5 TRBV20-1 CSAYRGHEQYF
TRBJ2-6 TRBV5-1 CASSLGIDFSGANVLTF
TRBJ1-2 TRBV7-8 CASSLEKHYGYTF
TRBJ2-1 TRBV29-1 CSSRGTSLNEQFF
TRBJ2-1 TRBV5-1 CASSLSASGRATSYNEQFF
TRBJ2-1 TRBV5-1 CASSAGTSTYNEQFF
TRBJ2-1 TRBV7-6 CASSPSPLGLHTYNERFF
TRBJ2-2 TRBV6-4 CASSETSRGTGELFF
TRBJ1-3 TRBV7-9 CASSYDRGGNTIYF
TRBJ2-1 TRBV27 CASSLTSRRETQFF
TRBJ1-4 TRBV20-1 CSARKGDNGKLFF
TRBJ2-5 TRBV4-3 CASSQVMETQYF
TRBJ2-1 TRBV12-3/TRBV12-4 CATLRGGGYNEQFF
TRBJ1-4 TRBV5-5 CASSSLTTGGKGEKLFF
TRBJ2-5 TRBV29-1 CSVEYRGEETQYF
TRBJ2-7 TRBV20-1 CSALPGLAVDEQYF
TRBJ2-1 TRBV3-1 CASSEGAGGTNEQFF
TRBJ2-3 TRBV10-3 CAISERAGSTDTQYF
TRBJ2-1 TRBV29-1 CSVESSGGFSEQFF
TRBJ2-1 TRBV27 CASSLSQGNGQFF
TRBJ2-3 TRBV20-1 CSALSGIIADTQYF
TRBJ1-4 TRBV12-3/TRBV12-4 CASRQGGDEKLFF
TRBJ2-7 TRBV9 CASSVGQGPYEQYF